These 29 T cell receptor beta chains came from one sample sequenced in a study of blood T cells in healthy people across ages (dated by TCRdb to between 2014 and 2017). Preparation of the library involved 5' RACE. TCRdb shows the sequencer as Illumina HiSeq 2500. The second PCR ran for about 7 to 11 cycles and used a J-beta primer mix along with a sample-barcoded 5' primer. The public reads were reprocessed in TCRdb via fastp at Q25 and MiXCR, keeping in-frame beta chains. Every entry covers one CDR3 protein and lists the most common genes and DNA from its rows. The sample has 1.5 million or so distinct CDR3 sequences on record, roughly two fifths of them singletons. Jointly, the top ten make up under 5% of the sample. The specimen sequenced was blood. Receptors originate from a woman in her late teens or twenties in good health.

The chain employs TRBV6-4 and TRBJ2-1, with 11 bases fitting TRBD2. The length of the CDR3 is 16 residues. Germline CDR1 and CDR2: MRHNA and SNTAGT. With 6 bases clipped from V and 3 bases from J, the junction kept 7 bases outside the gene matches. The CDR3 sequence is CASSVLAGVYYNEQFF. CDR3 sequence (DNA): TGTGCCAGCAGCGTACTAGCGGGAGTGTACTACAATGAGCAGTTCTTC.

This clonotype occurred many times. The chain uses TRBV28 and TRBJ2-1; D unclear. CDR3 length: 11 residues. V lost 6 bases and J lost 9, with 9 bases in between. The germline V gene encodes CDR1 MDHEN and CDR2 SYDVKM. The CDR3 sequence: CASSFRSEQFF. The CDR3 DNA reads TGTGCCAGCAGCTTCCGGAGTGAGCAGTTCTTC.

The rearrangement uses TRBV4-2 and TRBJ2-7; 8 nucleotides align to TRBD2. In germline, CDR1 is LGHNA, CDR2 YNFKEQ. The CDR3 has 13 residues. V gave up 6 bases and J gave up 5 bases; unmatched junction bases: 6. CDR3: CASRSGSKDEQYF. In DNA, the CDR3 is TGTGCCAGCAGAAGCGGGAGCAAGGACGAGCAGTACTTC.

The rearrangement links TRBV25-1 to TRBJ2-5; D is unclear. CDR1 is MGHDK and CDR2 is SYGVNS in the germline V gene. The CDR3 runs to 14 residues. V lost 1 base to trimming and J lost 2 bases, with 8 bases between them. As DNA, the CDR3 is TGTGCCAGCAGTGAATTTTCAGGTCAAGAGACCCAGTACTTC. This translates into CASSEFSGQETQYF.

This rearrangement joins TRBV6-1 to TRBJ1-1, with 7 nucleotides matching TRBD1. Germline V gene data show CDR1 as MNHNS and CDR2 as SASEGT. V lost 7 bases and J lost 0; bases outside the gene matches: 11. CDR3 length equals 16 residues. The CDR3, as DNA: TGTGCCAGCAAAATTTTCAGGGGGGACTTGAACACTGAAGCTTTCTTT. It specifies CASKIFRGDLNTEAFF.

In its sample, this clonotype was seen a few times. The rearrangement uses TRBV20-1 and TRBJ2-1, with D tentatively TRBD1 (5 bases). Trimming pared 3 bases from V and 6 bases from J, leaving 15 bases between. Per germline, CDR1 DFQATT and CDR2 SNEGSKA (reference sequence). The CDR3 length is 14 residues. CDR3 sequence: CSASQPGYGNEQFF. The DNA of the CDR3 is TGCAGTGCTAGTCAGCCAGGGTATGGCAATGAGCAGTTCTTC.

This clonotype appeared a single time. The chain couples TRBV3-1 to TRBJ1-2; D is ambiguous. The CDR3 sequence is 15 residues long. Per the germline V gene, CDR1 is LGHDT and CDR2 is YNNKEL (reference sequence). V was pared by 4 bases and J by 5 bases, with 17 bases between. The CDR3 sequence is CASSPGVQGSYGYTF. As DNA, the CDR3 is TGTGCCAGCAGCCCTGGGGTTCAAGGGAGTTATGGCTACACCTTC.

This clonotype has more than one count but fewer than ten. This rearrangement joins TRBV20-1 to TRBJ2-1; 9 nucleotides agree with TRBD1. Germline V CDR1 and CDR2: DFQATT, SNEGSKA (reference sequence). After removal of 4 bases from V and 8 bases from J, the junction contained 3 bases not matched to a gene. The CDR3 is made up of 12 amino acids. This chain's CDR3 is CSAMDRGYEQFF. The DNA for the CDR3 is TGCAGTGCTATGGACAGGGGTTATGAGCAGTTCTTC.

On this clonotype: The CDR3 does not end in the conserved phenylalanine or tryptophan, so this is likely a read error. CDR3 nucleotide sequence: TGTGCCATCAGCTACGCAGGAGCCACCTACGAGCAGTACCTC. This codes for CAISYAGATYEQYL. The chain recombines TRBV10-3 with TRBJ2-7; D remains unclear. V was shortened by 6 bases and J by 2 bases, with 14 bases between the two germline ends. CDR1 is ENHRY and CDR2 is SYGVKD in the germline V gene. This CDR3 is 14 amino acids long.

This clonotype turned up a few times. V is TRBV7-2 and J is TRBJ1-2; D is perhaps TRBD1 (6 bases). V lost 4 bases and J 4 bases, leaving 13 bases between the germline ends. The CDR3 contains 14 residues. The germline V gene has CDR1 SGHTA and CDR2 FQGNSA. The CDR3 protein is CASSSVGAIYGYTF. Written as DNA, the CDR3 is TGTGCCAGCAGCTCCGTGGGGGCCATCTATGGCTACACCTTC.

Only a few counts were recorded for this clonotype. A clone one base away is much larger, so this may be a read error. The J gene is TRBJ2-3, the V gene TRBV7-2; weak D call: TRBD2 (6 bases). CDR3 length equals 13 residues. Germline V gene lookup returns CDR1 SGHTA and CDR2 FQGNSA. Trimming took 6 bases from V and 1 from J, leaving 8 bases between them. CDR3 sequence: CASRSSGTDTQYF. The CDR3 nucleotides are TGTGCCAGCAGATCTAGCGGCACAGATACGCAGTATTTT.

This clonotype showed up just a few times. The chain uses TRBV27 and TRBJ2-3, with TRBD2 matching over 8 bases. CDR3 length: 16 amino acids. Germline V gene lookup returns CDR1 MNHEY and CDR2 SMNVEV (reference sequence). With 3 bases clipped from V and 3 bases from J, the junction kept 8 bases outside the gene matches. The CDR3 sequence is CASSFWREEETDTQYF. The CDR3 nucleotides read TGTGCCAGCAGTTTTTGGCGGGAGGAGGAGACAGATACGCAGTATTTT.

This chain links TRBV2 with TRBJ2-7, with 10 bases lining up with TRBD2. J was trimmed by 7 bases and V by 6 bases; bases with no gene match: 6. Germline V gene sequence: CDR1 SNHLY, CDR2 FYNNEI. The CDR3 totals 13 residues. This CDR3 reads CASRRLAGREQYF. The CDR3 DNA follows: TGTGCCAGCAGGAGACTAGCGGGTAGGGAGCAGTACTTC.

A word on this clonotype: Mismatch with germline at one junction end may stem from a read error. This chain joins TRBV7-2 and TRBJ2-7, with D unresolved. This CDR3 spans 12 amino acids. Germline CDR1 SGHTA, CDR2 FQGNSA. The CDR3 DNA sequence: TGTGCCCGCAGCTTAGCTACGCTTGAGCAGTACTTC. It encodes CARSLATLEQYF.

The CDR3 here is CASSLLAGAVSYEQYF. DNA for the CDR3: TGTGCCAGCAGCCTCCTAGCGGGAGCGGTCTCCTACGAGCAGTACTTC. The chain combines TRBV4-2 with TRBJ2-7; 10 bases are a match to TRBD2. The CDR3 runs 16 residues. The germline V gene encodes CDR1 LGHNA and CDR2 YNFKEQ. The ends lost 4 bases at V and 0 bases at J; junction bases unmatched: 6.

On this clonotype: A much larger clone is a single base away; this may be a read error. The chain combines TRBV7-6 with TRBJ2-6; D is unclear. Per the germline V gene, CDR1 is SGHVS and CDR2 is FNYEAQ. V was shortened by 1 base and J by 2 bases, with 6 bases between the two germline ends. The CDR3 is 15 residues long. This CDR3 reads CASSLGSTGANVLTF. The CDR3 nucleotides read TGTGCCAGCAGCTTAGGGAGCACTGGGGCCAACGTCCTGACTTTC.

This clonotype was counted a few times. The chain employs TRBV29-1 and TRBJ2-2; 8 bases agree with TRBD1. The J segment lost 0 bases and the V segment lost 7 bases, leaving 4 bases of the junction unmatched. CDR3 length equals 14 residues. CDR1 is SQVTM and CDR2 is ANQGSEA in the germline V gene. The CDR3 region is CSAGQGTNTGELFF. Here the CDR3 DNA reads TGCAGCGCAGGACAGGGCACGAACACCGGGGAGCTGTTTTTT.

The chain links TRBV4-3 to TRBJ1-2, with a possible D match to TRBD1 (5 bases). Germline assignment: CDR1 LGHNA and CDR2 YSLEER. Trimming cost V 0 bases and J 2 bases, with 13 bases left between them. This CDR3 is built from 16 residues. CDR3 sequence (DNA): TGCGCCAGCAGCCAAGATAGAGGGACGGACAACTATGGCTACACCTTC. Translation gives CASSQDRGTDNYGYTF.

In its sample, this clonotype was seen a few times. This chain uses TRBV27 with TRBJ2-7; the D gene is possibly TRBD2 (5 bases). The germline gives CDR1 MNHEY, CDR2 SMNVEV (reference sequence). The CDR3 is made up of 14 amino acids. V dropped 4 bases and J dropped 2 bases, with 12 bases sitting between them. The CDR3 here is CASSSSHPPYEQYF. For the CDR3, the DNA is TGTGCCAGCAGTTCTAGCCACCCGCCCTACGAGCAGTACTTC.

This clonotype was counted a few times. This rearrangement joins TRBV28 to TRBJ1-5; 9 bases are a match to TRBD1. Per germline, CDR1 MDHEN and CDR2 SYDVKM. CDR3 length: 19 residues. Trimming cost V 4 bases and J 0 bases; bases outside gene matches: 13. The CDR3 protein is CASSSPSTGTGNSNQPQHF. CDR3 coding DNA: TGTGCCAGCAGTTCACCAAGCACCGGGACAGGGAATAGCAATCAGCCCCAGCATTTT.

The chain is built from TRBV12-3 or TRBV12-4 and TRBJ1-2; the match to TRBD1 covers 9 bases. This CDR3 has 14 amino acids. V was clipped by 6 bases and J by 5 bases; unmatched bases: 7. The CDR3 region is CASRYRGQMYGYTF. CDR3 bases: TGTGCCAGCAGATACAGGGGGCAAATGTATGGCTACACCTTC.

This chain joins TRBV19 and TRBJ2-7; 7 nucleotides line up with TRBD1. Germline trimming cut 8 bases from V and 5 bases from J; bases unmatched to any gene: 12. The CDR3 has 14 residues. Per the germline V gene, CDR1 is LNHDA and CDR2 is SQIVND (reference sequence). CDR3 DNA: TGTGCCAGTTCGACCGGAACAGGGGTTAACGAGCAGTACTTC. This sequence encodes CASSTGTGVNEQYF. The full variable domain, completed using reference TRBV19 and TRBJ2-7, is DGGITQSPKYLFRKEGQNVTLSCEQNLNHDAMYWYRQDPGQGLRLIYYSQIVNDFQKGDIAEGYSVSREKKESFPLTVTSAQKNPTAFYLCASSTGTGVNEQYFGPGTRLTVT.

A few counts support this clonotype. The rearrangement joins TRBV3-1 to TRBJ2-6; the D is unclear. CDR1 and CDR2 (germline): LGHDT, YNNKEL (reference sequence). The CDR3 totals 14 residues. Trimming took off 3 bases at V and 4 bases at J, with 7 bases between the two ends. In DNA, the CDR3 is TGTGCCAGCAGCCAGACTTACGGGGCCAACGTCCTGACTTTC. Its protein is CASSQTYGANVLTF.

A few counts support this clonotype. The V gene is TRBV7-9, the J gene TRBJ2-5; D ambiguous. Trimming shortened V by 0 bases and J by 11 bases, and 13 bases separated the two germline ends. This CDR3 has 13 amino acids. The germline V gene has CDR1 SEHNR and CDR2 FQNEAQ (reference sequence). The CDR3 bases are TGTGCCAGCAGCTTAGCGCTTGGGGATGAGCAGTACTTC. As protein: CASSLALGDEQYF.

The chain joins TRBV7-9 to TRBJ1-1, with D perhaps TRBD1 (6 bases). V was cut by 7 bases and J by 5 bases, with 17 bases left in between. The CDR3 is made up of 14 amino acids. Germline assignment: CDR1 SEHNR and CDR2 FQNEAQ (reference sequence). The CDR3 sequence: CASTGGRAVTEAFF. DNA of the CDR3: TGTGCCAGCACCGGGGGCAGGGCGGTAACTGAAGCTTTCTTT.

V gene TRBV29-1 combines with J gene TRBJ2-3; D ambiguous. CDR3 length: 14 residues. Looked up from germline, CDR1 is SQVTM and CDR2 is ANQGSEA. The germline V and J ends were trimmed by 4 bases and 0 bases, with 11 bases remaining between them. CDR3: CSVAVAPSTDTQYF. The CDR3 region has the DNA TGCAGCGTTGCTGTAGCACCTAGCACAGATACGCAGTATTTT.

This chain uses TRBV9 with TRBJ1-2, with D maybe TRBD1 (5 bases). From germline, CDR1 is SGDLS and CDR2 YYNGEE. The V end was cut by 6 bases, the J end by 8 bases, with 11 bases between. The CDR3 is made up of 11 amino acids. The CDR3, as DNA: TGTGCCAGCAAGGGGTCGGAGGGCTACACCTTC. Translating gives CASKGSEGYTF.

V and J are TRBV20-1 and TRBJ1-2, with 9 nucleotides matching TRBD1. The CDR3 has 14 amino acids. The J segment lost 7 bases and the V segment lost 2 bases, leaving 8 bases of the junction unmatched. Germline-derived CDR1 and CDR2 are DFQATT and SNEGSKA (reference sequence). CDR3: CSARTRTGVFGYTF. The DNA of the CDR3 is TGCAGTGCTAGAACCAGGACAGGGGTTTTTGGCTACACCTTC.

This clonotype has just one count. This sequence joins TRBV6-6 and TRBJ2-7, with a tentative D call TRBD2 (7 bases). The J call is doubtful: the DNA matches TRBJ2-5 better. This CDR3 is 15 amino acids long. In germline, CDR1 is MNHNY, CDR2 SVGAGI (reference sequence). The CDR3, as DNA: TGTGCCAGCAGTCACAGCTCCGGGGGGCGGGGGACCCAGTACTTC. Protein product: CASSHSSGGRGTQYF.